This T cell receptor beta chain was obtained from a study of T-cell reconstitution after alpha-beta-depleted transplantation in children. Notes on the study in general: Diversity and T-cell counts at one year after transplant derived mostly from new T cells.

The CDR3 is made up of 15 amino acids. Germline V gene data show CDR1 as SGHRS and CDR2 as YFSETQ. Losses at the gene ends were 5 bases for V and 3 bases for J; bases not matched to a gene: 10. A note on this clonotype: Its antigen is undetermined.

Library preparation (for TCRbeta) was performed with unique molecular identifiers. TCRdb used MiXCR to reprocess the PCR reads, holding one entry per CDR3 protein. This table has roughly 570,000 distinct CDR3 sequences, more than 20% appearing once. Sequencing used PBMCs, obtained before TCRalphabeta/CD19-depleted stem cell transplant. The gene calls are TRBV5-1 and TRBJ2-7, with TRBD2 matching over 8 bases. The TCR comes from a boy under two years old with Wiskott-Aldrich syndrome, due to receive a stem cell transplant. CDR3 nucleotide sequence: TGCGCCAGCAGTCGGGAGGGGGGCCGAAACTACGAGCAGTACTTC. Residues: CASSREGGRNYEQYF.